Sequencing of this T cell receptor (beta chain) was carried out in a study of post-analysis software for immune sequencing data. About the research overall: In terms of disease course, relapsing-remitting, secondary progressive and progressive-relapsing multiple sclerosis were included.

General study points: Five TRBV segments were significantly more frequent in patients than in controls. TRBV5-6, TRBV5-1 and TRBV20-1 were among these segments.

Tagging with unique molecular identifiers was a feature of the TCR beta cDNA libraries. MiXCR, applied by TCRdb to the PCR reads, yields one record per CDR3 protein. The sample carries about 540,000 distinct CDR3 sequences, 30% to 40% recorded once. Concerning this clonotype: Its cognate antigen is unknown.

The CDR3 consists of 13 residues. CDR1 and CDR2 from the germline V gene are MGHRA and YSYEKL. V dropped 2 bases and J dropped 8 bases, with 12 bases sitting between them. This receptor was identified in a girl aged 2 to 17 with multiple sclerosis. The rearrangement links TRBV4-1 to TRBJ1-2; D is possibly TRBD1 (5 bases). Sequenced material: blood. CDR3 region: CASSQPRGQGYTF. The CDR3 DNA reads TGCGCCAGCAGCCAACCACGCGGACAAGGCTACACCTTC.